Detailed here is one TCR beta chain. These data are taken from a study of T cells in Graves' hyperthyroidism and ophthalmopathy. The TCR beta CDR3 regions underwent amplification using RNA transcripts as the source. RT-PCR in the first round (using the HTBI primer set) targeted the TCR CDR3. Using its own MiXCR run on the multiplex PCR reads, TCRdb lists one record per CDR3 protein. Here the sample spans 800,000 or so distinct CDR3 sequences, more than 30% being singletons. Each diagnosis was grounded in clinical symptoms, serum thyroxine and TRAb, thyroid ultrasound, and orbital computed tomography. Germline values: CDR1 DFQATT, CDR2 SNEGSKA (reference sequence). The V gene end was trimmed by 5 bases and the J gene end by 4 bases; junction bases not matched to a gene: 6. This CDR3 is built from 13 residues.

The receptor was derived from a man aged 18 to 29 with Graves' hyperthyroidism. Sequencing was carried out using blood. The chain links TRBV20-1 to TRBJ2-5; 8 bases are a match to TRBD1. CDR3 region: CSAPWGQVETQYF. The CDR3 nucleotides read TGCAGTGCTCCCTGGGGACAGGTAGAGACCCAGTACTTC.